A selection of T cell receptor beta chains follows, all from one sample in a study of blood T cell repertoires in COVID-19. Data came from immunoSEQ multiplex PCR; TCRdb stores just in-frame clones and leaves some out. Among hundreds of thousands of clones listed, about 87% were seen once. Sequencing input: PBMCs or T cells enriched from blood (not recorded which). The receptors come from a woman aged 50 to 60 who had recovered from COVID-19. Each CDR3 is given with its conserved first and last residue. The order of the fields is V gene, J gene, CDR3 protein.

v_gene: TRBV4-1; j_gene: TRBJ1-4; CDR3aa: CASSQFDSYNEKLFF
v_gene: TRBV6-5; j_gene: TRBJ2-7; CDR3aa: CASGQGPSYEQYF
v_gene: TRBV7-3; j_gene: TRBJ1-2; CDR3aa: CASGSGTGVRGGYTF
v_gene: TRBV5-1; j_gene: TRBJ1-1; CDR3aa: CASRQQGGNTEAFF
v_gene: TRBV2; j_gene: TRBJ1-6; CDR3aa: CANRQGWNSPLHF
v_gene: TRBV5-1; j_gene: TRBJ1-4; CDR3aa: CASSLALQETNEKLFF
v_gene: TRBV7-2; j_gene: TRBJ2-5; CDR3aa: CASSLGGRETQYF
v_gene: TRBV12-3/TRBV12-4; j_gene: TRBJ1-5; CDR3aa: CASSSYYQPQHF
v_gene: TRBV28; j_gene: TRBJ1-1; CDR3aa: CASSIGQGMAFF
v_gene: TRBV21-1; j_gene: TRBJ1-1; CDR3aa: CASSRGRSTNTEAFF
v_gene: TRBV28; j_gene: TRBJ1-3; CDR3aa: CASTSGSSGNTIYF
v_gene: TRBV5-6; j_gene: TRBJ2-7; CDR3aa: CASSLGGQTYEQYF
v_gene: TRBV6-5; j_gene: TRBJ1-1; CDR3aa: CASSATGVTEAFF
v_gene: TRBV4-3; j_gene: TRBJ1-1; CDR3aa: CASSQQGGFEAFF
v_gene: TRBV5-5; j_gene: TRBJ1-1; CDR3aa: CASSLGGAVMNTEAFF
v_gene: TRBV27; j_gene: TRBJ1-3; CDR3aa: CASRSLGGSGNTIYF
v_gene: TRBV6-5; j_gene: TRBJ2-4; CDR3aa: CASSIGQGDIQYF
v_gene: TRBV7-8; j_gene: TRBJ1-3; CDR3aa: CASSFEDRGTGTGNTIYF
v_gene: TRBV7-3; j_gene: TRBJ2-1; CDR3aa: CASSLSGGSSYNEQFF
v_gene: TRBV3-1/TRBV3-2; j_gene: TRBJ1-2; CDR3aa: CASSPLRGREGYTF
v_gene: TRBV9; j_gene: TRBJ1-4; CDR3aa: CASSGTGTNEKLFF
v_gene: TRBV4-3; j_gene: TRBJ2-1; CDR3aa: CASSLDRGSNEQFF
v_gene: TRBV27; j_gene: TRBJ1-6; CDR3aa: CASSPGGGISPLHF
v_gene: TRBV7-2; j_gene: TRBJ2-7; CDR3aa: CASSLGRDYEQYF
v_gene: TRBV30; j_gene: TRBJ2-7; CDR3aa: CAWALNSYEQYF
v_gene: TRBV28; j_gene: TRBJ1-2; CDR3aa: CASNRDRVYGYTF